This entry concerns a single T cell receptor (beta chain). This record belongs to a study of blood T cell repertoires in COVID-19. Turning to the study itself: Spain, Italy and the United States supplied samples that represented acute and convalescent COVID-19. Nucleic acid was either cDNA or gDNA, and it came from T cells, B-cell-depleted T cells, or PBMCs.

The CDR3 is 13 residues long. Deletions cut 6 bases from V and 6 bases from J, with 12 bases between. Germline V gives CDR1 KGHSH, CDR2 LQKENI. Per the original methods: Reference gene primer amplification yielded estimated nucleated cell counts. The table came from immunoSEQ multiplex PCR; TCRdb's copy has only in-frame clones and leaves some out. V and J calls plus clone size are reproduced from that table; the DNA served to infer D and trimming. The table records about 190,000 clones, around 85% of them present only once. The chain recombines TRBV18 with TRBJ2-1; maybe TRBD2 (6 bases). Specimen: peripheral blood. This receptor was identified in a woman aged 45-60 years with acute or convalescent COVID-19. CDR3 nucleotides: TGTGCCAGCTCTTACGGGACTGGCAATGAGCAGTTCTTC. This codes for CASSYGTGNEQFF.